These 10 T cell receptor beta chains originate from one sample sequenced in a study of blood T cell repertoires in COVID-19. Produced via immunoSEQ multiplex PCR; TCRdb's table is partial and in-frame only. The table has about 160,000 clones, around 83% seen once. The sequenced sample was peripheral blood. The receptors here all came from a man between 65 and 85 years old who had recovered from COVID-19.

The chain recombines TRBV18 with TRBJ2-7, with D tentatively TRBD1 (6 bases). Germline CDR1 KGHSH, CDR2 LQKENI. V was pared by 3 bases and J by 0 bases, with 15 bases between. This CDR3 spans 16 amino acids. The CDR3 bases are TGTGCCAGCTCACCGAAAACAGGGTTCGGCTCCTACGAGCAGTACTTC. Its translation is CASSPKTGFGSYEQYF.

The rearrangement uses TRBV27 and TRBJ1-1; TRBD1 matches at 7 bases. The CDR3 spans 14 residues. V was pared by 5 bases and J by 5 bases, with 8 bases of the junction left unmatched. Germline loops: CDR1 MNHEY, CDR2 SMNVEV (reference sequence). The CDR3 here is CASSPTRGRTEAFF. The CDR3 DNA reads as TGTGCCAGCAGTCCGACCAGGGGGAGAACTGAAGCTTTCTTT.

This chain's CDR3 is CASTSGTGAHNYGYTF. In nucleotides, the CDR3 is TGTGCCAGCACGTCAGGGACAGGGGCGCATAACTATGGCTACACCTTC. The chain employs TRBV2 and TRBJ1-2; 10 bases align to TRBD1. The CDR3 runs 16 residues. From germline, CDR1 is SNHLY and CDR2 FYNNEI. The trim removed 7 bases at V and 1 base at J, leaving 9 bases unmatched. Looking up the rest from reference TRBV2 and TRBJ1-2 gives the full variable domain: EPEVTQTPSHQVTQMGQEVILRCVPISNHLYFYWYRQILGQKVEFLVSFYNNEISEKSEIFDDQFSVERPDGSNFTLKIRSTKLEDSAMYFCASTSGTGAHNYGYTFGSGTRLTVV.

The CDR3 bases are TGTGCCAGCAGCCCCTCAGGGGTGAGCTCCTACGAGCAGTACTTC. It is translated as CASSPSGVSSYEQYF. This sequence joins TRBV27 and TRBJ2-7; maybe TRBD1 (6 bases). Germline lookup yields CDR1 MNHEY and CDR2 SMNVEV (reference sequence). CDR3 size: 15 residues. Between the trimmed V and J ends, which lost 6 bases and 0 bases, there was a span of 15 bases.

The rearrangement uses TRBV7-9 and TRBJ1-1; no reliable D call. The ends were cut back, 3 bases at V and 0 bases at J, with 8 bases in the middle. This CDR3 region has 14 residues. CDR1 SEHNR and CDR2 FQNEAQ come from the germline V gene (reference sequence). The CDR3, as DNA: TGTGCCAGCAGCTTCTTGGGAGTGAACACTGAAGCTTTCTTT. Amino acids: CASSFLGVNTEAFF.

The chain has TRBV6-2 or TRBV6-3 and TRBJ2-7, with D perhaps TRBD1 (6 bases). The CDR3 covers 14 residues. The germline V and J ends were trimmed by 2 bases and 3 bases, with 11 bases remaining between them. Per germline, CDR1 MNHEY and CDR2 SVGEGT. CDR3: CASSYAGRGYEQYF. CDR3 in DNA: TGTGCCAGCAGTTACGCTGGCAGGGGCTACGAGCAGTACTTC.

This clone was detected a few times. The chain's CDR3 is CSVGDRGEKLFF. In nucleotides, the CDR3 is TGCAGCGTTGGGGACAGGGGTGAAAAACTGTTTTTT. The V and J genes are TRBV29-1 and TRBJ1-4; 10 positions agree with TRBD1. From germline, CDR1 is SQVTM and CDR2 ANQGSEA. This CDR3 spans 12 amino acids. With 4 bases clipped from V and 7 bases from J, the junction kept 0 bases outside the gene matches.

CDR3 amino acids: CASNEGARVYGYTF. CDR3 bases: TGTGCCAGTAACGAGGGGGCGCGTGTCTATGGCTACACCTTC. The chain combines TRBV19 with TRBJ1-2, with 7 bases lining up with TRBD1. Germline loops: CDR1 LNHDA, CDR2 SQIVND (reference sequence). This CDR3 is 14 amino acids long. V was pared by 7 bases and J by 4 bases, with 9 bases of the junction left unmatched.

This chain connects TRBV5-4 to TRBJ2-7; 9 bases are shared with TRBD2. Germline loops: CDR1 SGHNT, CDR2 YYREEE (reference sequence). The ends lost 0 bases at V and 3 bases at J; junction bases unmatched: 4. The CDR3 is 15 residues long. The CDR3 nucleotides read TGTGCCAGCAGCTTGGGAGGGACTAGCAGCTACGAGCAGTACTTC. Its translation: CASSLGGTSSYEQYF.

CDR3 protein: CASSPGDTNYGYTF. The DNA of the CDR3 is TGTGCCAGCAGCCCCGGGGACACCAACTATGGCTACACCTTC. The genes are TRBV11-2 and TRBJ1-2; D is perhaps TRBD1 (6 bases). Trimming cost V 5 bases and J 2 bases, with 12 bases left between them. The CDR3 covers 14 residues. Looked up from germline, CDR1 is SGHAT and CDR2 is FQNNGV.